A single sample is the source of the 21 T cell receptor beta chains below, sequenced in a study of blood T cell repertoires in COVID-19. Produced via immunoSEQ multiplex PCR; TCRdb's table is partial and in-frame only. The sample consists of some 180,000 clones, around 81% of them appearing once. Sequencing was performed on peripheral blood. These receptors all stem from a man between 65 and 80 years old with active or convalescent COVID-19.

CDR3 DNA: TGTGCCAGCAGCCCAGGGACTAGCGGGGGGCTATTTCAAGAGACCCAGTACTTC. Protein sequence: CASSPGTSGGLFQETQYF. This chain connects TRBV7-9 to TRBJ2-5; TRBD2 aligns across 15 bases. The germline V gene has CDR1 SEHNR and CDR2 FQNEAQ (reference sequence). Trimming took 5 bases from V and 2 from J; bases not matched to a gene: 9. The CDR3 is 18 residues long. Combining the CDR3 with reference TRBV7-9 and TRBJ2-5 gives the whole variable domain DTGVSQNPRHKITKRGQNVTFRCDPISEHNRLYWYRQTLGQGPEFLTYFQNEAQLEKSRLLSDRFSAERPKGSFSTLEIQRTEQGDSAMYLCASSPGTSGGLFQETQYFGPGTRLLVL.

This clone was detected only a few times. The chain has TRBV5-6 and TRBJ1-2; maybe TRBD1 (5 bases). This CDR3 region has 13 residues. The V end was cut by 4 bases, the J end by 4 bases, with 11 bases between. The germline V gene encodes CDR1 SGHDT and CDR2 YYEEEE. CDR3 DNA: TGTGCCAGCAGCCCACAGGTCCTCTATGGCTACACCTTC. This encodes CASSPQVLYGYTF.

The V and J genes are TRBV5-4 and TRBJ2-7, with TRBD1 matching over 7 bases. The CDR3 is made up of 13 amino acids. The germline V gene encodes CDR1 SGHNT and CDR2 YYREEE (reference sequence). The junction had 5 bases not matched to a gene; V was cut back by 2 bases and J by 6 bases. CDR3 DNA: TGTGCCAGCAGCTTTAAGGGGGCGGCCGAGCAGTACTTC. Its translation is CASSFKGAAEQYF.

The chain recombines TRBV6-2 or TRBV6-3 with TRBJ1-1; no clear D gene. Germline V lookup: CDR1 MNHEY, CDR2 SVGEGT. This CDR3 spans 14 amino acids. V lost 0 bases and J lost 5, with 10 bases in between. The CDR3 nucleotides are TGTGCCAGCAGTTACTCGAGGGCGGGGACTGAAGCTTTCTTT. It codes for CASSYSRAGTEAFF.

This clone has more than one count but fewer than ten. V and J are TRBV30 and TRBJ1-1, with 8 bases aligning to TRBD1. The junction had 5 bases not matched to a gene; V was cut back by 3 bases and J by 5 bases. The CDR3 runs 13 residues. Germline CDR1 reads GTSNPN; CDR2 reads SVGIG (reference sequence). CDR3 amino acids: CAWSLTGETEAFF. The CDR3 bases are TGTGCCTGGAGCCTGACAGGGGAGACTGAAGCTTTCTTT.

This rearrangement joins TRBV18 to TRBJ1-5, with TRBD1 identical over 12 bases. J lost 6 bases, V lost 3 bases, and 9 bases had no gene match. The CDR3 has 17 residues. Germline CDR1 KGHSH, CDR2 LQKENI. CDR3 region: CASSPAPGQGAVQPQHF. The CDR3 DNA is TGTGCCAGCTCACCGGCCCCGGGACAGGGGGCGGTTCAGCCCCAGCATTTT. The whole variable domain, filled in from reference TRBV18 and TRBJ1-5, reads NAGVMQNPRHLVRRRGQEARLRCSPMKGHSHVYWYRQLPEEGLKFMVYLQKENIIDESGMPKERFSAEFPKEGPSILRIQQVVRGDSAAYFCASSPAPGQGAVQPQHFGDGTRLSIL.

The rearrangement uses TRBV7-2 and TRBJ1-2, with D possibly being TRBD1 (6 bases). Germline V gene lookup returns CDR1 SGHTA and CDR2 FQGNSA. This CDR3 has 15 amino acids. V lost 5 bases and J 1 base, leaving 14 bases between the germline ends. The CDR3 sequence is CASSPDSSLNYGYTF. Written as DNA, the CDR3 is TGTGCCAGCAGCCCGGACAGTTCCCTTAACTATGGCTACACCTTC.

The V and J genes are TRBV28 and TRBJ2-1; D uncertain. Trimming stripped 5 bases from V and 4 bases from J, with 15 bases between. Germline V gene lookup returns CDR1 MDHEN and CDR2 SYDVKM. The CDR3 contains 15 residues. The CDR3 DNA is TGTGCCAGCAGTCCCTCCCGCCGCTATTACAATGAGCAGTTCTTC. The encoded protein is CASSPSRRYYNEQFF.

This chain links TRBV3-1 (or the pseudogene TRBV3-2) with TRBJ1-4; D not resolved. V lost 0 bases and J 12 bases, leaving 17 bases between the germline ends. The germline V gene encodes CDR1 LGHDT and CDR2 YNNKEL (reference sequence). The length of the CDR3 is 15 residues. The CDR3 sequence is CASSQDLASRAELFF. The DNA of the CDR3 is TGTGCCAGCAGCCAAGATCTCGCATCCCGAGCCGAACTGTTTTTT.

The rearrangement uses TRBV7-2 and TRBJ2-1; no clear D. In germline, CDR1 is SGHTA, CDR2 FQGNSA. Trimming shortened V by 2 bases and J by 7 bases, and 9 bases separated the two germline ends. The CDR3 contains 13 residues. The CDR3 is CASSLTNLNEQFF. The CDR3 DNA sequence: TGTGCCAGCAGCTTAACTAACTTAAATGAGCAGTTCTTC.

In its sample, this clone was seen once. V is TRBV7-2 and J is TRBJ2-1; 10 nucleotides agree with TRBD2. This CDR3 is 15 amino acids long. The trim removed 5 bases at V and 2 bases at J, leaving 3 bases unmatched. The germline V gene encodes CDR1 SGHTA and CDR2 FQGNSA. As DNA, the CDR3 is TGTGCCAGCAGCCTGAGCGGGGGGGCCTACAATGAGCAGTTCTTC. Translated, it gives CASSLSGGAYNEQFF.

V gene TRBV20-1 combines with J gene TRBJ1-5; D not resolved. Trimming pared 3 bases from V and 6 bases from J, leaving 15 bases between. Germline V lookup: CDR1 DFQATT, CDR2 SNEGSKA (reference sequence). CDR3 length: 14 amino acids. The CDR3 loop is CSASEGGKAQPQHF. The CDR3 region has the DNA TGCAGTGCTAGTGAGGGCGGGAAAGCTCAGCCCCAGCATTTT.

The J gene is TRBJ2-1, the V gene TRBV7-2; tentative D call: TRBD1 (5 bases). V lost 4 bases, J lost 7 bases, and 11 bases lay in between. The CDR3 has 13 residues. Per the germline V gene, CDR1 is SGHTA and CDR2 is FQGNSA. CDR3 sequence reads: CASSSPGPNEQFF. In DNA, the CDR3 is TGTGCCAGCAGCTCCCCAGGGCCTAATGAGCAGTTCTTC.

The rearrangement uses TRBV9 and TRBJ1-2; a weak D match, TRBD1 (6 bases). From germline, CDR1 is SGDLS and CDR2 YYNGEE. CDR3 length equals 15 residues. V lost 4 bases and J 4 bases, leaving 17 bases between the germline ends. The CDR3 region is CASSPRTDRIYGYTF. DNA of the CDR3: TGTGCCAGCAGCCCTCGGACAGATAGAATCTATGGCTACACCTTC.

This chain connects TRBV19 to TRBJ2-4; D not certain. Trimming left V 3 bases short and J 8 bases short, with 8 bases between. The CDR3 has 12 amino acids. Germline V gives CDR1 LNHDA, CDR2 SQIVND (reference sequence). For the CDR3, the DNA is TGTGCCAGTAGTATGGCAGTTGACATTCAGTACTTC. This codes for CASSMAVDIQYF.

This chain joins TRBV6-5 and TRBJ2-7; 7 nucleotides match TRBD2. The trim removed 0 bases at V and 7 bases at J, leaving 3 bases unmatched. Germline CDR1 MNHEY, CDR2 SVGAGI. The CDR3 has 13 residues. In nucleotides, the CDR3 is TGTGCCAGCAGTTACTCCCCAGCGGGGGAGCAGTACTTC. It codes for CASSYSPAGEQYF.

V gene TRBV3-1 (or the pseudogene TRBV3-2) combines with J gene TRBJ1-6; the D gene is possibly TRBD1 (5 bases). This CDR3 spans 14 amino acids. The ends were cut back, 1 base at V and 8 bases at J, with 9 bases in the middle. In germline, CDR1 is LGHDT, CDR2 YNNKEL (reference sequence). The CDR3 here is CASSQGQFDSPLHF. The CDR3 bases are TGTGCCAGCAGCCAAGGACAGTTTGATTCACCCCTCCACTTT.

J is TRBJ1-5 and V is TRBV14; D possibly corresponds to TRBD1 (6 bases). CDR3 length: 14 amino acids. Trimming took off 8 bases at V and 4 bases at J, with 15 bases between the two ends. CDR1 is SGHDN and CDR2 is FVKESK in the germline V gene. Here the CDR3 reads CASSPVGQNQPQHF. The CDR3 DNA follows: TGTGCCAGCTCCCCTGTTGGACAGAATCAGCCCCAGCATTTT.

The genes are TRBV5-1 and TRBJ1-2; D call uncertain. The CDR3 has 13 amino acids. Between the trimmed V and J ends, which lost 4 bases and 7 bases, there was a span of 14 bases. Germline V lookup: CDR1 SGHRS, CDR2 YFSETQ. In DNA form, the CDR3 reads TGCGCCAGCAGCCTCACATCCGACTTTGGCTACACCTTC. Residues: CASSLTSDFGYTF.

The chain recombines TRBV6-2 or TRBV6-3 with TRBJ1-5; no reliable D call. The V gene's germline CDR1 is MNHEY and CDR2 SVGEGT. Trimming took 5 bases from V and 4 from J, leaving 15 bases between them. The CDR3 loop spans 15 amino acids. CDR3 protein: CASSALGEANQPQHF. The CDR3 coding sequence is TGTGCCAGCAGTGCCCTTGGGGAGGCAAATCAGCCCCAGCATTTT.

The chain has TRBV7-2 and TRBJ2-7; D uncertain. With 0 bases removed from V and 0 bases from J, the gap between germline ends came to 6 bases. Germline loops: CDR1 SGHTA, CDR2 FQGNSA. The CDR3 spans 14 residues. CDR3 sequence (DNA): TGTGCCAGCAGCTTAGCCGGGTCCTCCTACGAGCAGTACTTC. Protein: CASSLAGSSYEQYF. Full variable domain (missing parts from reference TRBV7-2 and TRBJ2-7): GAGVSQSPSNKVTEKGKDVELRCDPISGHTALYWYRQSLGQGLEFLIYFQGNSAPDKSGLPSDRFSAERTGGSVSTLTIQRTQQEDSAVYLCASSLAGSSYEQYFGPGTRLTVT.